This TCR beta chain was profiled in a study of control samples from healthy donors and cancer patients. The CDR3 totals 13 residues. CDR1 and CDR2 (germline): SNHLY, FYNNEI. The V gene lost 6 bases and the J gene lost 1 base, with 10 bases spanning the gap. Here immunoSEQ multiplex PCR was the method, and the copy in TCRdb shows in-frame clones only, minus some. The data hold about 100,000 clones, with about 90% observed a single time. This clone has just one count. This chain links TRBV2 with TRBJ2-7, with D perhaps matching TRBD2 (6 bases). This sequence originates from a woman between 45 and 65 years old in good health. Material for sequencing was blood. CDR3 protein: CASRPGLSYEQYV. CDR3 DNA sequence: TGTGCCAGCAGACCGGGACTTTCCTACGAGCAGTACGTC.